Given below is one T cell receptor beta chain in context. Its antigen is as yet unknown. Ipilimumab, 1 mg/kg, started 14 to 28 days after autologous transplant. Through week 26, nivolumab 3 mg/kg IV was given weeks 1, 4, 7, 10, then biweekly. These data come from a study of ipilimumab plus nivolumab after autologous stem cell transplantation. Study summary: The DLBCL cohort had primary refractory and relapsed disease, with 18-month progression-free survival of approximately 83% and 30%.

Study-level points and caveats: The authors say TCR, Treg and microbiome findings warrant further study.

Here immunoSEQ multiplex PCR was the method, and the copy in TCRdb shows in-frame clones only, minus some. In the table there are 8,000 to 11,000 clones, 78% of which are singletons. CDR3 length: 19 amino acids. Germline V CDR1 and CDR2: LGHNT, FRNRAP. V was pared by 1 base and J by 5 bases, with 16 bases of the junction left unmatched. The sequence came from a male donor with diffuse large B-cell lymphoma. Sequenced here: PBMCs, sampled in a trial of ipilimumab plus nivolumab as post-transplant consolidation. The rearrangement links TRBV12-5 to TRBJ2-1; 8 bases are shared with TRBD1. The CDR3 region is CASGLELLLGQGINNEQFF. CDR3 bases: TGTGCTAGTGGTTTGGAGCTTTTGCTCGGACAGGGTATCAACAATGAGCAGTTCTTC.